The clone carrying this TCR beta chain was counted only a few times. What it recognizes is unknown. The data were obtained in a study of shared clonotypes between healthy human individuals. Trimming removed 3 bases at V and 4 bases at J, with 10 bases between. There are 14 residues in the CDR3. Germline V CDR1 and CDR2: LNHDA, SQIVND (reference sequence). Study-wide results and caveats: Depth was large, yet rarefaction showed that sorted-subset sequencing was incomplete.

TCRdb keeps only in-frame clones here, not all; method: immunoSEQ multiplex PCR. This sample has about 530,000 clones; almost 97% occur once, and the top ten carry approximately 0.062%. Specimen: naive CD4+ T cells sorted from blood. Described subset: CD45RA+ positively selected. This chain uses TRBV19 with TRBJ1-5; D not resolved. The TCR comes from a woman in her 30s in good health. Here the CDR3 reads CASSISPGNQPQHF. The CDR3 nucleotides read TGTGCCAGTAGTATCTCCCCCGGGAATCAGCCCCAGCATTTT.